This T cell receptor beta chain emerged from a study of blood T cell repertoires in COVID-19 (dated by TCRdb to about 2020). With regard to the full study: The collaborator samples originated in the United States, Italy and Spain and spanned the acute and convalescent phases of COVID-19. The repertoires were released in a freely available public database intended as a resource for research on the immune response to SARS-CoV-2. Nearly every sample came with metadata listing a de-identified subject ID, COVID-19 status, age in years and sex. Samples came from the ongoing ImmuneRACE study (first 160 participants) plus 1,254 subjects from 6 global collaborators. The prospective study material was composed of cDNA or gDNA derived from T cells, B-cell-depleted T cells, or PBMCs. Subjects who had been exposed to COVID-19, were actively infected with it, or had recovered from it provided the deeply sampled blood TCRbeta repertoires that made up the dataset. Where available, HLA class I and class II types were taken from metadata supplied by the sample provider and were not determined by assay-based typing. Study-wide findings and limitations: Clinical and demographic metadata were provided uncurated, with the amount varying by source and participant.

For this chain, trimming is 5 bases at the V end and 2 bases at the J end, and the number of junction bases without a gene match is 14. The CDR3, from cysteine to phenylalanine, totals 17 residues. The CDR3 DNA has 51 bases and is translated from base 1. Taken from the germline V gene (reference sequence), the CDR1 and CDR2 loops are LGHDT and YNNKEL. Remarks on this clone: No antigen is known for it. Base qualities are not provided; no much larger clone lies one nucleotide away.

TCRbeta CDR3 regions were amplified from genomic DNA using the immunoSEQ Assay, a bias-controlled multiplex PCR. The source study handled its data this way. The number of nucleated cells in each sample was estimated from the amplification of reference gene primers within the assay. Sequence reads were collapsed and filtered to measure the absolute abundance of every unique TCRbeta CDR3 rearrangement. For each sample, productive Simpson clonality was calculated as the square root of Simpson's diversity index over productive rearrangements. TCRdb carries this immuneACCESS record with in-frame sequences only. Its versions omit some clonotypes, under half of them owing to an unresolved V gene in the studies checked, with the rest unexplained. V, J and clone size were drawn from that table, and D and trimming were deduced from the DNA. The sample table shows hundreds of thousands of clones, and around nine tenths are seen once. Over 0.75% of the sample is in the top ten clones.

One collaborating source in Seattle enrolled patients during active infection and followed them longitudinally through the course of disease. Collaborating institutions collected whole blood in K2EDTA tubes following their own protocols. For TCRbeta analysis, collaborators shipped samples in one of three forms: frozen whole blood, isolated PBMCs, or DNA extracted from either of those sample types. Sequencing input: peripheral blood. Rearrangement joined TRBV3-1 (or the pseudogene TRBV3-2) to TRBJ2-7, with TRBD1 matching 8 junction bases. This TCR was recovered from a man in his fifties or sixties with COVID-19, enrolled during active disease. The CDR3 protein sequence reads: CASSFGQRQGRTYEQYF. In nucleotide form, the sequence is TGTGCCAGCAGCTTCGGCCAGCGACAGGGGCGAACCTACGAGCAGTACTTC.